Below are 15 T cell receptor beta chains sequenced from a single sample in a study of T cell repertoires in cytomegalovirus infection. One entry per CDR3 protein, called by TCRdb with MiXCR from the reads. The sample yields more than 400,000 distinct CDR3 sequences, about 30% seen once. The sample consisted of PBMCs. The receptors were gathered from a human donor in good health (CMV status not recorded). Some clones in this sample may be carry-over from other donors' samples.

This chain connects TRBV12-3 or TRBV12-4 to TRBJ1-4; the D gene is possibly TRBD1 (6 bases). This CDR3 has 14 amino acids. The V and J ends lost 5 bases and 7 bases respectively, with 14 bases between them. The CDR3 nucleotides read TGTGCCAGCAGTCCACAGGGTCGGGTTGAAAAACTGTTTTTT. Translation: CASSPQGRVEKLFF.

This clonotype was detected many times. The V gene is TRBV7-3, the J gene TRBJ1-2; perhaps TRBD1 as D (6 bases). V was trimmed by 6 bases and J by 2 bases, leaving 16 bases between them. The CDR3 covers 15 residues. In germline, CDR1 is SGHTA, CDR2 FQGTGA. CDR3 bases: TGTGCCAGCAGTCCTTTGGGGGGCCTGAACTATGGCTACACCTTC. This codes for CASSPLGGLNYGYTF.

The rearrangement joins TRBV24-1 to TRBJ2-3; D could derive from TRBD1 or TRBD2 (5 bases each). The CDR3 loop spans 15 amino acids. Germline V gene lookup returns CDR1 KGHDR and CDR2 SFDVKD. V shed 5 bases and J shed 0 bases, with 11 bases lying between them. The CDR3 DNA reads as TGTGCCACCAGTGGGGGGATGGTGAGCACAGATACGCAGTATTTT. Translated, it gives CATSGGMVSTDTQYF.

The chain recombines TRBV28 with TRBJ2-3; 7 bases match TRBD1. The J segment lost 1 base and the V segment lost 4 bases, leaving 8 bases of the junction unmatched. CDR3 length equals 16 residues. The germline V gene has CDR1 MDHEN and CDR2 SYDVKM. CDR3 bases: TGTGCCAGCAGTTCATACAGGGGTGCGGGCACAGATACGCAGTATTTT. Translated, it gives CASSSYRGAGTDTQYF.

This clonotype was detected only a few times. The rearrangement links TRBV27 to TRBJ1-6, with no clear D. V was clipped by 1 base and J by 5 bases, with 12 bases between them. The CDR3 length is 16 residues. Per germline, CDR1 MNHEY and CDR2 SMNVEV (reference sequence). The CDR3 loop is CASSLYRRSDNSPLHF. CDR3 coding DNA: TGTGCCAGCAGTTTATACCGCCGATCTGATAATTCACCCCTCCACTTT.

V is TRBV4-1 and J is TRBJ1-4; weak D call: TRBD1 (5 bases). Germline-derived CDR1 and CDR2 are MGHRA and YSYEKL. The CDR3 spans 16 residues. The V and J ends lost 0 bases and 7 bases respectively, with 15 bases between them. CDR3 in amino acids: CASSQDSSGTGEKLFF. The CDR3 DNA reads TGCGCCAGCAGCCAAGATTCTTCCGGGACGGGTGAAAAACTGTTTTTT.

This chain joins TRBV19 and TRBJ1-2; 9 bases line up with TRBD1. In germline, CDR1 is LNHDA, CDR2 SQIVND (reference sequence). With 6 bases clipped from V and 0 bases from J, the junction kept 5 bases outside the gene matches. The CDR3 totals 15 residues. The CDR3 nucleotides read TGTGCCAGTAGGGGACAGGGAATAACTAACTATGGCTACACCTTC. Translating it yields CASRGQGITNYGYTF.

V is TRBV6-8 and J is TRBJ1-2; weak D call: TRBD1 (6 bases). Per germline, CDR1 MNHGY and CDR2 SAAAGT. Trimming took off 4 bases at V and 4 bases at J, with 16 bases between the two ends. This CDR3 has 15 amino acids. As DNA, the CDR3 is TGTGCCAGCAGTTGGTGGGGGGCAGGTAGCTATGGCTACACCTTC. Amino acids: CASSWWGAGSYGYTF.

The gene calls are TRBV4-1 and TRBJ2-5; D perhaps matches TRBD2 (5 bases). Germline CDR1 MGHRA, CDR2 YSYEKL. Trimming left V 1 base short and J 5 bases short, with 14 bases between. This CDR3 comprises 15 residues. The CDR3 loop reads CASSQGHSPGETQYF. CDR3 DNA sequence: TGCGCCAGCAGCCAAGGGCACAGTCCGGGGGAGACCCAGTACTTC.

V and J are TRBV25-1 and TRBJ2-1; 8 bases match TRBD1. The CDR3 runs 16 residues. Germline CDR1 is MGHDK and CDR2 is SYGVNS. V was clipped by 0 bases and J by 4 bases; unmatched bases: 5. The CDR3 here is CASSEYLGQDYNEQFF. CDR3 DNA sequence: TGTGCCAGCAGTGAATATTTGGGACAGGATTACAATGAGCAGTTCTTC. Combining the CDR3 with reference TRBV25-1 and TRBJ2-1 gives the whole variable domain EADIYQTPRYLVIGTGKKITLECSQTMGHDKMYWYQQDPGMELHLIHYSYGVNSTEKGDLSSESTVSRIRTEHFPLTLESARPSHTSQYLCASSEYLGQDYNEQFFGPGTRLTVL.

At least ten counts were recorded for this clonotype. The chain couples TRBV7-2 to TRBJ2-3, with TRBD1 matching over 7 bases. Germline CDR1 and CDR2: SGHTA and FQGNSA. V lost 5 bases, J lost 1 base, and 3 bases stayed unmatched. This CDR3 has 14 residues. The CDR3 DNA sequence: TGTGCCAGCAGCGACGGACAGGGCACAGATACGCAGTATTTT. Protein product: CASSDGQGTDTQYF.

This clonotype was seen ten or more times. The CDR3 here is CASTYFQGRDTQYF. The CDR3 DNA sequence: TGTGCCAGCACCTATTTCCAGGGAAGAGATACGCAGTATTTT. This chain uses TRBV12-3 or TRBV12-4 with TRBJ2-3; perhaps TRBD1 as D (5 bases). Trimming took 7 bases from V and 5 from J, leaving 16 bases between them. The CDR3 covers 14 residues.

V and J are TRBV19 and TRBJ1-2; D unclear. The CDR3 spans 14 residues. Germline CDR1 and CDR2: LNHDA and SQIVND (reference sequence). V was cut by 1 base and J by 8 bases, with 14 bases left in between. This CDR3 is CASSIVRGDGGYTF. The DNA of the CDR3 is TGTGCCAGTAGTATAGTACGCGGCGATGGGGGCTACACCTTC.

This clonotype was recorded a few times. J is TRBJ2-5 and V is TRBV7-2; D may correspond to TRBD1 or TRBD2 (5 bases each). Germline-derived CDR1 and CDR2 are SGHTA and FQGNSA. This CDR3 is 12 amino acids long. V lost 7 bases, J lost 5 bases, and 11 bases lay in between. The CDR3 here is CASTGWGETQYF. The CDR3 coding sequence is TGTGCCAGCACAGGATGGGGGGAGACCCAGTACTTC.

This clonotype was picked up a small number of times. CDR3 loop: CASSLRRQGTDTQYF. The DNA for the CDR3 is TGTGCCAGTAGTCTCCGACGGCAAGGCACAGATACGCAGTATTTT. The chain employs TRBV19 and TRBJ2-3; D gene unclear. V lost 5 bases to trimming and J lost 1 base, with 13 bases between them. Germline V CDR1 and CDR2: LNHDA, SQIVND (reference sequence). This CDR3 has 15 residues.